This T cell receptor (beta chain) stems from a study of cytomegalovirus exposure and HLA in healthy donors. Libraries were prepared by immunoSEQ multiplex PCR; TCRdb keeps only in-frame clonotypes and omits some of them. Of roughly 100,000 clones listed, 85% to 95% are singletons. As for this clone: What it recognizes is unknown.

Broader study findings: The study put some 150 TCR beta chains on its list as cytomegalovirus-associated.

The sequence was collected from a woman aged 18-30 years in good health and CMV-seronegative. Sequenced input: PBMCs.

CDR3 loop: CATPLGGGYTF. The DNA for the CDR3 is TGTGCCACCCCCCTCGGCGGTGGCTACACCTTC. This chain links TRBV7-2 with TRBJ1-2, with unresolved D. Germline CDR1 and CDR2: SGHTA and FQGNSA. The CDR3 extends over 11 amino acids. V lost 10 bases and J lost 7, with 13 bases in between.